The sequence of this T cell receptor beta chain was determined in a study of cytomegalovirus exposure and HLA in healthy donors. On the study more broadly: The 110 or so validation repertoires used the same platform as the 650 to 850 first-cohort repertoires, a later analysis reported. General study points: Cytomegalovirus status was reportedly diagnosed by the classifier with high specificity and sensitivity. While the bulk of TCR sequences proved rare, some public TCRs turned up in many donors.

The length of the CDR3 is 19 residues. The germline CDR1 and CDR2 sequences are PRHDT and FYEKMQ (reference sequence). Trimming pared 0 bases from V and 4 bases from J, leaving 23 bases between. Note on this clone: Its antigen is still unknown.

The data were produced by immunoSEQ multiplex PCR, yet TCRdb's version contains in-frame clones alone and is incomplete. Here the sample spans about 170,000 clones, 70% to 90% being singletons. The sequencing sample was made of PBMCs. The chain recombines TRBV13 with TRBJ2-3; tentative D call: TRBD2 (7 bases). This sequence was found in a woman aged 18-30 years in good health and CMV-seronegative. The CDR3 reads CASSLGVLLGGRKSDTQYF. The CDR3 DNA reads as TGTGCCAGCAGCTTAGGAGTATTGCTCGGGGGGCGTAAATCAGATACGCAGTATTTT.